The next 16 T cell receptor beta chains were all read from a single sample in a study of CD8+CD57+ T cells in acquired aplastic anemia. For CDR3 and TCR beta VDJ profiling, genomic DNA was the template used. TCRdb used MiXCR to reprocess the reads, holding one entry per CDR3 protein. The sample contains around 200,000 distinct CDR3 sequences, about half of which appear only once. An expansion of CD8+CD57+ cells by flow cytometry had been shown in patients chosen for sequencing. Sequencing used sorted CD4+, CD8+, or CD8+CD57+ T cells (not recorded which) from PBMCs. The receptors derive from a human donor with aplastic anemia.

This clonotype was recorded only once. This chain joins TRBV20-1 and TRBJ1-1; D not certain. CDR1 DFQATT and CDR2 SNEGSKA come from the germline V gene (reference sequence). V was clipped by 1 base and J by 3 bases, with 12 bases between them. The CDR3 is 14 amino acids. CDR3 region: CSARGGSGDTEAFF. The CDR3 coding sequence is TGCAGTGCTAGAGGAGGCAGCGGGGACACTGAAGCTTTCTTT.

This rearrangement joins TRBV19 to TRBJ2-1, with 9 bases fitting TRBD2. Germline values: CDR1 LNHDA, CDR2 SQIVND (reference sequence). After removal of 4 bases from V and 2 bases from J, the junction contained 0 bases not matched to a gene. This CDR3 is 14 amino acids long. In DNA, the CDR3 is TGTGCCAGTAGTAAGCGGGAGGCCTACAATGAGCAGTTCTTC. It encodes CASSKREAYNEQFF.

The rearrangement joins TRBV15 to TRBJ2-3; D assignment may be TRBD1 or TRBD2 (5 bases each). Germline V gives CDR1 LNHNV, CDR2 YYDKDF (reference sequence). V was clipped by 5 bases and J by 11 bases, with 20 bases between them. This CDR3 has 14 amino acids. The DNA for the CDR3 is TGTGCCACCAGCTCGAGGGGTTCAGGAATGGGGCAGTATTTT. Amino acids: CATSSRGSGMGQYF.

This chain links TRBV6-5 with TRBJ1-6; the D is unclear. The germline V gene has CDR1 MNHEY and CDR2 SVGAGI. The CDR3 extends over 13 amino acids. Trimming pared 1 base from V and 10 bases from J, leaving 8 bases between. For the CDR3, the DNA is TGTGCCAGCAGTTACTTGGACGGGTCACCCCTCCACTTT. Amino acid sequence: CASSYLDGSPLHF.

There are many counts of this clonotype. The chain carries TRBV25-1 and TRBJ2-1; D remains ambiguous. The CDR3 spans 12 residues. Germline CDR1 reads MGHDK; CDR2 reads SYGVNS. Trimming removed 1 base at V and 6 bases at J, with 4 bases between. This CDR3 is CASSELGNEQFF. As DNA, the CDR3 is TGTGCCAGCAGTGAATTGGGCAATGAGCAGTTCTTC.

The V call is TRBV4-2, the J call TRBJ1-2; 8 bases align to TRBD1. Losses at the gene ends were 4 bases for V and 2 bases for J; bases not matched to a gene: 12. Germline CDR1 reads LGHNA; CDR2 reads YNFKEQ. The CDR3 sequence is 17 residues long. DNA for the CDR3: TGTGCCAGCAGCCCCGGACAGGGACGGGCCGAGAACTATGGCTACACCTTC. It translates to CASSPGQGRAENYGYTF.

This clonotype was counted only a few times. This chain connects TRBV6-1 to TRBJ1-3; TRBD1 agrees at 7 bases. V lost 6 bases to trimming and J lost 6 bases; unmatched junction nucleotides: 14. The CDR3 is 16 amino acids. Germline assignment: CDR1 MNHNS and CDR2 SASEGT. CDR3 loop: CASSLADNRGSNTIYF. The CDR3 DNA reads TGTGCCAGCAGCCTAGCAGATAACAGGGGTTCAAACACCATATATTTT.

In this sample, this clonotype turned up a few times. The CDR3 nucleotides read TGTGCCATCAGTGGGGACAGGGGAAACACCGGGGAGCTGTTTTTT. Translation: CAISGDRGNTGELFF. This chain joins TRBV10-3 and TRBJ2-2, with TRBD1 matching 10 bases. Germline V gene sequence: CDR1 ENHRY, CDR2 SYGVKD. The V and J ends lost 4 bases and 2 bases, in that order; junction bases with no gene match: 1. This CDR3 spans 15 amino acids.

The chain joins TRBV2 to TRBJ2-7; 9 bases fit TRBD1. The germline V gene encodes CDR1 SNHLY and CDR2 FYNNEI. The CDR3 runs to 11 residues. V shed 8 bases, J shed 5 bases, and the junction held 1 base outside the gene matches. DNA for the CDR3: TGTGCCAGCCGGGACAGGGACGAGCAGTACTTC. This sequence encodes CASRDRDEQYF.

This rearrangement joins TRBV28 to TRBJ1-6; tentatively, D is TRBD1 (6 bases). Trimming left V 1 base short and J 5 bases short, with 12 bases between. Germline V lookup: CDR1 MDHEN, CDR2 SYDVKM. This CDR3 is built from 16 residues. CDR3 protein: CASSLSAQGHNSPLHF. The CDR3 nucleotides are TGTGCCAGCAGTTTATCTGCGCAGGGGCATAATTCACCCCTCCACTTT.

This clonotype was counted between two and nine times. This clone may be a read error of a much larger clone one base away. The chain is built from TRBV5-4 and TRBJ2-5, with 7 bases fitting TRBD2. CDR1 and CDR2 (germline): SGHNT, YYREEE (reference sequence). After removal of 4 bases from V and 5 bases from J, the junction contained 14 bases not matched to a gene. The CDR3 has 16 amino acids. The CDR3 is CASSPSGDGWGETQYF. CDR3 DNA: TGTGCCAGCAGCCCCAGCGGGGACGGCTGGGGGGAGACCCAGTACTTC.

This clonotype has at least ten counts. The chain combines TRBV6-1 with TRBJ2-7; 8 bases map to TRBD2. The CDR3 extends over 14 amino acids. Germline loops: CDR1 MNHNS, CDR2 SASEGT. Trimming took 6 bases from V and 0 from J; bases not matched to a gene: 4. The CDR3 DNA reads as TGTGCCAGCAGAACTAGCGGTGGCTCCTACGAGCAGTACTTC. It translates to CASRTSGGSYEQYF.

The rearrangement uses TRBV12-3 or TRBV12-4 and TRBJ2-3, with a possible D match to TRBD2 (6 bases). The V gene lost 3 bases and the J gene lost 5 bases, with 9 bases spanning the gap. This CDR3 comprises 13 residues. The CDR3 region has the DNA TGTGCCAGCAGTTTGAGGAGGGAAGATACGCAGTATTTT. Residues: CASSLRREDTQYF.

V and J are TRBV12-3 or TRBV12-4 and TRBJ1-1; no firm D call. This CDR3 region has 12 residues. Trimming stripped 8 bases from V and 0 bases from J, with 7 bases between. The CDR3 spells CASARVNTEAFF. The CDR3, as DNA: TGTGCCAGCGCAAGGGTGAACACTGAAGCTTTCTTT.

Only a few counts were recorded for this clonotype. The chain uses TRBV24-1 and TRBJ2-5; D is perhaps TRBD1 (6 bases). Germline V CDR1 and CDR2: KGHDR, SFDVKD. This CDR3 has 15 residues. V lost 4 bases, J lost 4 bases, and 15 bases lay in between. For the CDR3, the DNA is TGTGCCACCAGTGAAGATACAGGGATGAGAGAGACCCAGTACTTC. It yields the protein CATSEDTGMRETQYF.

The chain uses TRBV2 and TRBJ2-7; 8 positions match TRBD2. CDR1 and CDR2 from the germline V gene are SNHLY and FYNNEI. This CDR3 has 16 residues. The trim removed 2 bases at V and 9 bases at J, leaving 15 bases unmatched. DNA of the CDR3: TGTGCCAGCAGTGAATGGGGGGGTAGCGGGATTCCTAGGCAGTACTTC. It yields the protein CASSEWGGSGIPRQYF.